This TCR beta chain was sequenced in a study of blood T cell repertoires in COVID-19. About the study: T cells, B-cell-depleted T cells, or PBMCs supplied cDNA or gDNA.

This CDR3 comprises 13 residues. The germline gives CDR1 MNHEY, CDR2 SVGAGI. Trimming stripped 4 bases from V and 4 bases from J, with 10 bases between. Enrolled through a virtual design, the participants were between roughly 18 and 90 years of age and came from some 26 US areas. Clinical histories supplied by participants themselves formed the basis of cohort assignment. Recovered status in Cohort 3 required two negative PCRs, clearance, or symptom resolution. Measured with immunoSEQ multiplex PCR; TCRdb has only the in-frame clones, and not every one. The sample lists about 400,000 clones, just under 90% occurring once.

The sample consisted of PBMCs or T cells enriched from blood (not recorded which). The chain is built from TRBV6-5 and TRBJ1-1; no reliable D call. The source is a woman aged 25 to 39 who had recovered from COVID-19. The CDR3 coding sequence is TGTGCCAGCAGTTCATTACTTACCACTGAAGCTTTCTTT. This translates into CASSSLLTTEAFF.